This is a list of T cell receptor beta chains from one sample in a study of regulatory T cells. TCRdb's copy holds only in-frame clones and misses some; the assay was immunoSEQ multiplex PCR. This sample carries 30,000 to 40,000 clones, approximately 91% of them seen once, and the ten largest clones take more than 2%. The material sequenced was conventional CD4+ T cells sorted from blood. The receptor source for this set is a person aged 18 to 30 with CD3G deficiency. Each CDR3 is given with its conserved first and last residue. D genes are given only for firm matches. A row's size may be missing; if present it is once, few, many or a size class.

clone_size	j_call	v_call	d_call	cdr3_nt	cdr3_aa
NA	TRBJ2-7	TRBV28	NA	TGTGCCAGCAGTTCACCCGGGAAGACCTACGAGCAGTACTTC	CASSSPGKTYEQYF
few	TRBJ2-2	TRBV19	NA	TGTGCCAGTAGAAGGTCCCTGAACACCGGGGAGCTGTTTTTT	CASRRSLNTGELFF
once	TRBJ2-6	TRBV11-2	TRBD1	TGTGCCAGCAGCCGCAGGGGGCCTGGGGCCAACGTCCTGACTTTC	CASSRRGPGANVLTF
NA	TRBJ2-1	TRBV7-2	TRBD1	TGTGCCAGCAGCTCCTCGGGACAGCGCCTATGGAATGAGCAGTTCTTC	CASSSSGQRLWNEQFF
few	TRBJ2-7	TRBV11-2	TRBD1	TGTGCCAGCAGCTTAACAGGGGGGCCAAACGAGCAGTACTTC	CASSLTGGPNEQYF
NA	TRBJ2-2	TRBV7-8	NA	TGTGCCAGCAGCTTAGACAGGGTCCTCGGGGAGCTGTTTTTT	CASSLDRVLGELFF
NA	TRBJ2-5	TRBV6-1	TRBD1	TGTGCCAGCAGTGAGGGACAGGGACCATTAGGGACCCAGTACTTC	CASSEGQGPLGTQYF
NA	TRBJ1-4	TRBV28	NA	TGTGCCAGCAGTTCCAGGGGTGAAAAACTGTTTTTT	CASSSRGEKLFF
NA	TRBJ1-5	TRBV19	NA	TGTGCCAGTAGTAGTGCCCGGTTGCGGTGGCCCCAGCATTTT	CASSSARLRWPQHF
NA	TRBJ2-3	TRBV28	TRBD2	TGTGCCAGCAGTCCGGGGGGGATAGATACGCAGTATTTT	CASSPGGIDTQYF
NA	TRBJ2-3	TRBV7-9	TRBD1	TGTGCCAGCAGCTTTGGGACAGGTTCTAGCACAGATACGCAGTATTTT	CASSFGTGSSTDTQYF
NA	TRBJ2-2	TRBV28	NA	TGTGCCAGCAGCCTACCGGGCCGGGGGAGAGGAACCGGGGAGCTGTTTTTT	CASSLPGRGRGTGELFF
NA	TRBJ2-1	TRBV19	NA	TGTGCCAGTAGTACCCAGGGGTCCCCCTACAATGAGCAGTTCTTC	CASSTQGSPYNEQFF
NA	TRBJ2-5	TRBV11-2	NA	TGTGCCAGCAGCGCTAGTCGGGGGCGAGAGACCCAGTACTTC	CASSASRGRETQYF
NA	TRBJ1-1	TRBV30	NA	TGTGCCTGGCAGGGCAACACTGAAGCTTTCTTT	CAWQGNTEAFF
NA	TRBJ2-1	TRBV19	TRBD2	TGTGCCAGTAGTCGAGGCGGGGGGTTAAATGAGCAGTTCTTC	CASSRGGGLNEQFF
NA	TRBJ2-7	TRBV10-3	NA	TGTGCCATCAGTGAGGGCAGGGGTTCCTACGAGCAGTACTTC	CAISEGRGSYEQYF
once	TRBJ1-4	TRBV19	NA	TGTGCCAGTAGTCCGCTTCTAAGTACGGAAAAACTGTTTTTT	CASSPLLSTEKLFF
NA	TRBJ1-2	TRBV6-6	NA	TGTGCCAGCAGTTTAGGGGGAGGTAGTGGCTATGGCTACACCTTC	CASSLGGGSGYGYTF
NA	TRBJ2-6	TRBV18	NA	TGTGCCAGCTCCCCTCTGGTCTCTGGGGCCAACGTCCTGACTTTC	CASSPLVSGANVLTF
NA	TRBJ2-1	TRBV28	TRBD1	TGTGCCAGCAGTCAAAACAGGGGGCGGAATGAGCAGTTCTTC	CASSQNRGRNEQFF
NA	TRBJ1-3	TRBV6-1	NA	TGTGCCAGCAGTGGTCTCGGGGGCACCATATATTTT	CASSGLGGTIYF